This T cell receptor (beta chain) appears in the sequencing data of a study of CD8 T cells in ankylosing spondylitis. Study-wide points: The authors reported significant enrichment of disease-linked clones in matched ankylosing spondylitis synovial fluid. Characteristic, it appeared, of ankylosing spondylitis blood was a TCR beta motif of 7 or 8 highly homologous variants.

CDR3 length: 14 residues. Losses at the gene ends were 2 bases for V and 11 bases for J; bases not matched to a gene: 9. Germline V gives CDR1 ENHRY, CDR2 SYGVKD. Each CDR3 protein gets one entry after TCRdb re-called the 5' RACE reads with MiXCR. The sample lists some 350,000 distinct CDR3 sequences; around 15% were seen once. This clonotype has at least ten counts. Its antigen is unknown. Material for sequencing was blood, either unsorted or a sorted T cell fraction (not recorded which). The rearrangement joins TRBV10-3 to TRBJ1-1, with 9 positions matching TRBD1. This TCR was recovered from a male donor with ankylosing spondylitis or in good health (not recorded which). Here the CDR3 DNA reads TGTGCCATCAGTGAGCCCGGGACAGGGTCTGTCGCTTTCTTT. Its translation: CAISEPGTGSVAFF.